A selection of T cell receptor beta chains follows, all from one sample in a study of cytomegalovirus exposure and HLA in healthy donors. Using immunoSEQ multiplex PCR, the repertoire was profiled, and TCRdb retains in-frame clones only, with some absent. The repertoire holds about 150,000 clones, with 77% as singletons. Sequencing was carried out using PBMCs. Source of these receptors: a woman aged 30 to 39 in good health and CMV-seropositive. The CDR3 runs from the conserved cysteine through the conserved F or W. The D gene is left open where the match is weak. Rows may omit the clone size; those that give it use once, few, many or a size class.

v_call	clone_size	j_call	d_call	cdr3_aa	cdr3_nt
TRBV6-4	-	TRBJ1-2	-	CASSSETGYGYTF	TGTGCCAGCAGTAGTGAGACAGGCTATGGCTACACCTTC
TRBV2	-	TRBJ1-5	-	CASRATGLGRMEGNQPQHF	TGTGCCAGCAGAGCCACAGGGCTAGGGAGAATGGAAGGCAATCAGCCCCAGCATTTT
TRBV14	-	TRBJ2-7	-	CASSQDTHYYEQYF	TGTGCCAGCAGCCAAGATACACATTACTACGAGCAGTACTTC
TRBV11-3	-	TRBJ2-5	TRBD1	CASSLEGQTQETQYF	TGTGCCAGCAGCTTAGAGGGACAGACACAAGAGACCCAGTACTTC
TRBV27	-	TRBJ2-3	TRBD2	CASSFLLAGGDTQYF	TGTGCCAGCAGTTTCCTTCTAGCGGGAGGAGATACGCAGTATTTT
TRBV27	-	TRBJ2-1	TRBD1	CASRDRASYNEQFF	TGTGCCAGCAGGGACAGGGCTTCCTACAATGAGCAGTTCTTC
TRBV11-2	once	TRBJ2-1	TRBD2	CASSLSGGSYNEQFF	TGTGCCAGCAGCCTAAGCGGGGGCTCCTACAATGAGCAGTTCTTC
TRBV2	few	TRBJ2-7	TRBD1	CASRGQATYEQYF	TGTGCCAGCAGAGGACAGGCCACCTACGAGCAGTACTTC
TRBV5-8	few	TRBJ2-5	-	CASSLAGSRQETQYF	TGTGCCAGCAGCTTGGCGGGTAGCCGCCAAGAGACCCAGTACTTC
TRBV5-4	-	TRBJ2-1	TRBD1	CASGTRDRAYNEQFF	TGTGCCAGCGGAACCCGGGACAGGGCCTACAATGAGCAGTTCTTC
TRBV30	-	TRBJ1-2	-	CAWSRAGGGAQYGYTF	TGTGCCTGGAGTAGGGCGGGAGGGGGGGCGCAGTATGGCTACACCTTC
TRBV19	-	TRBJ2-3	-	CASSAQGTDTQYF	TGTGCCAGTAGTGCCCAGGGCACAGATACGCAGTATTTT
TRBV30	once	TRBJ2-1	TRBD2	CARGLAGVQFF	TGTGCCCGGGGACTAGCGGGAGTTCAGTTCTTC
TRBV11-2	-	TRBJ2-5	TRBD1	CASSSGDRGLGETQYF	TGTGCCAGCAGCTCTGGGGACAGGGGGCTGGGAGAGACCCAGTACTTC
TRBV28	-	TRBJ1-1	-	CASSLWGPIGAFF	TGTGCCAGCAGTTTATGGGGGCCGATAGGGGCTTTCTTT
TRBV13	-	TRBJ2-1	TRBD1	CASSLLGQGVVDEQFF	TGTGCCAGCAGCCTACTCGGACAGGGAGTAGTCGATGAGCAGTTCTTC
TRBV19	-	TRBJ2-6	TRBD1	CASSGGQGVPGANVLTF	TGTGCCAGTAGTGGTGGACAGGGAGTCCCTGGGGCCAACGTCCTGACTTTC
TRBV6-5	-	TRBJ2-1	TRBD2	CATGAGGSLGEQFF	TGTGCCACGGGGGCGGGAGGCTCCTTAGGTGAGCAGTTCTTC
TRBV9	-	TRBJ2-1	TRBD2	CASSVGPHTSAISSYNEQFF	TGTGCCAGCAGCGTAGGCCCCCATACTAGCGCCATTAGCTCCTACAATGAGCAGTTCTTC
TRBV4-2	-	TRBJ2-5	TRBD2	CASSTLLGTSGRAQETQYF	TGTGCCAGCAGCACTTTACTCGGGACTAGCGGGAGGGCCCAAGAGACCCAGTACTTC
TRBV6-5	-	TRBJ1-2	TRBD1	CASREQGDYGYTF	TGTGCCAGCAGGGAACAGGGGGACTATGGCTACACCTTC
TRBV28	once	TRBJ2-5	TRBD1	CASSSGGTGRETQYF	TGTGCCAGCAGCTCTGGGGGGACAGGGCGGGAGACCCAGTACTTC
TRBV2	-	TRBJ1-5	-	CASSGGSGRSNQPQHF	TGTGCCAGCAGCGGGGGATCGGGTCGGAGCAATCAGCCCCAGCATTTT
TRBV11-3	once	TRBJ1-1	-	CASSLDQGSDTEAFF	TGTGCCAGCAGCTTAGATCAAGGGAGCGACACTGAAGCTTTCTTT
TRBV10-3	-	TRBJ2-1	TRBD2	CTISGKISGRSSSYNEQFF	TGTACCATCAGTGGTAAAATTAGCGGGAGGTCGAGCTCCTACAATGAGCAGTTCTTC
TRBV7-2	-	TRBJ2-2	-	CASSLDSNAGELFF	TGTGCCAGCAGCTTAGACAGTAACGCCGGGGAGCTGTTTTTT
TRBV5-4	-	TRBJ2-3	TRBD2	CASSGLAGTDTQYF	TGTGCCAGCAGTGGACTAGCGGGCACAGATACGCAGTATTTT
TRBV27	-	TRBJ2-3	TRBD2	CATSRGLAGNTDTQYF	TGTGCCACCTCACGGGGACTAGCGGGAAACACAGATACGCAGTATTTT
TRBV7-2	once	TRBJ1-2	TRBD1	CASSTNRGTNYGYTF	TGTGCCAGCAGTACCAACAGGGGGACCAACTATGGCTACACCTTC
TRBV5-6	-	TRBJ2-5	TRBD2	CASSLSLAGGAETQYF	TGTGCCAGCAGCTTGAGTCTAGCGGGAGGGGCAGAGACCCAGTACTTC
TRBV1	-	TRBJ2-1	-	CTSSQTALVREQFF	TGCACCAGCAGCCAAACGGCCCTAGTACGTGAGCAGTTCTTC
TRBV5-1	few	TRBJ2-1	TRBD1	CASSPGRDRGNEQFF	TGCGCCAGCAGCCCCGGTCGGGACAGGGGCAATGAGCAGTTCTTC
TRBV29-1	-	TRBJ1-3	TRBD1	CSVAGQHSGNTIYF	TGCAGCGTTGCGGGACAGCACTCTGGAAACACCATATATTTT
TRBV6-6	-	TRBJ1-2	TRBD1	CASSYEGASGYTF	TGTGCCAGCAGTTACGAGGGGGCGAGTGGCTACACCTTC
TRBV5-6	-	TRBJ1-3	TRBD1	CASSVGTAFSGNTIYF	TGTGCCAGCAGCGTCGGGACAGCCTTCTCTGGAAACACCATATATTTT
TRBV6-5	-	TRBJ2-3	-	CASIGEGTDTQYF	TGTGCCAGCATTGGGGAGGGCACAGATACGCAGTATTTT
TRBV5-6	-	TRBJ2-1	TRBD1	CASSGRTGDNEQFF	TGTGCCAGCAGCGGTCGGACAGGGGACAATGAGCAGTTCTTC
TRBV9	-	TRBJ2-1	-	CASSVGAGDGNEQFF	TGTGCCAGCAGCGTAGGGGCAGGGGATGGGAATGAGCAGTTCTTC
TRBV10-3	-	TRBJ1-1	-	CAISPSIPDRRRTEAFF	TGTGCCATCAGTCCCAGCATACCAGACAGGAGGCGCACTGAAGCTTTCTTT
TRBV7-2	-	TRBJ1-1	-	CASSLTGGAPIF	TGTGCCAGCAGCTTAACCGGGGGGGCCCCGATATTT
TRBV15	-	TRBJ2-5	TRBD2	CATSRPTGGVETQYF	TGTGCCACCAGCAGACCGACGGGGGGAGTGGAGACCCAGTACTTC
TRBV7-9	-	TRBJ1-1	-	CASRYPQGWYTEAFF	TGTGCCAGCAGGTATCCACAGGGTTGGTACACTGAAGCTTTCTTT